Listed below are T cell receptor beta chains from one sample, sequenced in a study of regulatory T cells in long-lasting Graves disease. TCRdb re-called the multiplex PCR reads through MiXCR, storing one row per CDR3 protein. The table has 350,000 to 450,000 distinct CDR3 sequences, approximately 16% seen once. This sample also appeared in a second study, on T cells in Graves' hyperthyroidism and ophthalmopathy.

Sequences were derived from peripheral blood mononuclear cells (PBMCs), sampled at new diagnosis, from a patient treated with antithyroid drugs. The receptors were gathered from a woman aged 40 to 55 with Graves disease. Each CDR3 is given with its conserved first and last residue. A clone size is listed for some rows: how often the clone was seen (once, few, many), or a class if it is expanded.

V,size,length,CDR3
TRBV5-5,NA,16,CASSLKLAGGGYEQYF
TRBV20-1,NA,14,CSARARRNDNEQFF
TRBV19,NA,15,CASSIDGGESYEQYF
TRBV2,many,15,CASSDTGSPGAEAFF
TRBV12-3/TRBV12-4,many,15,CASNPRRTSVNEQFF
TRBV11-3,many,16,CASSVGDRIITDTQYF
TRBV6-2/TRBV6-3,few,14,CASSDPSGSCEQYF
TRBV6-1,many,18,CASRTGGIPPLAKNIQYF
TRBV28,many,13,CASSLARVVPQHF
TRBV6-5,many,13,CASSYVGDEKLFF
TRBV11-3,many,15,CASRIGTGSTGELFF
TRBV12-3/TRBV12-4,many,13,CASRTMYQETQYF
TRBV7-8,few,17,CASSLERVAPSYNEQFF
TRBV20-1,few,12,CSAYNDGYGYTF
TRBV27,many,15,CASSAPGLAYDEQFF
TRBV20-1,many,14,CSARPGTNNSPLHF
TRBV6-1,NA,15,CASTFGGVVRSPLHF
TRBV6-1,few,14,CASSNLAAANEQFF
TRBV12-3/TRBV12-4,many,13,CANQLTRNTEAFF
TRBV7-9,NA,15,CASSFRESYTGELFF
TRBV12-3/TRBV12-4,many,16,CASSPGPDTSIHEQYF
TRBV25-1,many,18,CASSEFAWATQFQETQYF
TRBV7-6,NA,16,CASSTRTSEPPNTQYF
TRBV20-1,once,15,CSATGDRGSTDTQYF
TRBV7-9,few,12,CASSLRVNEQFF
TRBV12-5,many,15,CASGSRLNSYNEQFF
TRBV9,many,18,CASSVEGTSGRAGYEQYF
TRBV5-1,many,13,CASSSGTYNEQFF
TRBV30,many,12,CAWSLGIYGYTF
TRBV27,many,13,CASSFRGGWEQFF
TRBV4-1,NA,14,CASSQGQGLNEQFF
TRBV3-1,many,14,CASSQGLVGDSLYF
TRBV4-1,NA,16,CASSQDRAGGYNEQFF
TRBV24-1,many,17,CATSDLSEQGNTGELFF
TRBV28,medium-sized,17,CATSRVQGRARGQPQHF
TRBV29-1,many,12,CSVDRGRGEQFF
TRBV7-2,many,16,CASSLGTVNSNQPQHF
TRBV7-2,few,15,CASSSRQGANYGYTF
TRBV20-1,many,12,CSAPDGTGELFF
TRBV18,NA,15,CASSARAPPSYEQYF
TRBV27,NA,13,CASSPDEGQPQHF